This paragraph covers one T cell receptor beta chain sequence. This clone has only one observation. Which antigen it targets is not known. Qualities for individual bases were not recorded, and no much larger clone is one base off. From cysteine to phenylalanine, the CDR3 is 15 amino acids long. The sequence is cut down to CDR3 DNA, 45 bases in frame from base 1. V loses 2 bases of germline sequence and J loses 1 base, and the interval between the two ends is 7 bases. The germline V gene specifies KGHDR as CDR1 and SFDVKD as CDR2. TCRbeta CDR3 regions were amplified from genomic DNA by means of the immunoSEQ Assay, a bias-controlled multiplex PCR. Under the source paper's analysis protocol: The number of nucleated cells in each sample was estimated from the amplification of reference gene primers within the assay. To quantify the absolute abundance of each unique TCRbeta CDR3 rearrangement, sequence reads were collapsed and filtered. For each sample, productive Simpson clonality was calculated as the square root of Simpson's diversity index across productive rearrangements. TCRdb obtained this table from immuneACCESS and retained in-frame rearrangements with V and J assigned. These tables miss some clones; where compared with another copy, unresolved V genes account for less than half of the shortfall, and the remainder is unexplained. V, J and clone size derive from that table, while D and trimming were established from the DNA sequence. This sample lists 450,000 to 500,000 clones; about nine tenths were detected once. The top ten hold roughly 0.72% of the sample.

In the prospective study, participants were roughly 18 to 100 years old, resided in approximately 25 geographic areas of the United States, and were enrolled through a virtual design. Cohort assignment in the prospective study relied on participant-reported clinical history from a screening survey and a study questionnaire. For ImmuneRACE Cohort 3, a participant was defined as recovered based on two consecutive negative NP/OP PCR tests, clearance by a healthcare professional, or resolution of symptoms. In the prospective study, whole blood, serum and a nasopharyngeal or oropharyngeal swab were collected from each participant by mobile phlebotomists. Over a roughly 2-month period, participants in the prospective study had the option of providing additional blood draws and questionnaires. Prospective study blood samples were shipped either frozen or at room temperature before DNA extraction. This sample is drawn from a study of blood T cell repertoires in COVID-19 (dated by TCRdb to 2020 to 2022). Describing the broader study: Samples covering the acute and convalescent phases of COVID-19 were provided by collaborators in the United States, Italy and Spain. The material from the prospective study consisted of cDNA or gDNA derived from T cells, B-cell-depleted T cells, or PBMCs. Subjects who had been exposed to COVID-19, were actively infected with it, or had recovered from it provided the deeply sampled blood TCRbeta repertoires that made up the dataset. The repertoires were released in a freely available public database meant as a resource for research on the immune response to SARS-CoV-2. Samples were obtained from the ongoing ImmuneRACE study (first 160 participants) and from over a thousand subjects provided by 6 global collaborators. Nearly every sample came with metadata listing a de-identified subject ID, COVID-19 status, age in years and sex. HLA class I and class II types, where available, came from metadata supplied by the sample provider rather than from assay-based typing.

Summary of the overall study and its limitations: How much clinical and demographic metadata was included differed by source and by participant, and the metadata was provided uncurated.

The TCR was taken from a woman between 18 and 29 years old who had recovered from COVID-19. Sequenced material: PBMCs or T cells enriched from blood (not recorded which). This receptor chain uses TRBV24-1 and TRBJ2-2; no D segment can be confidently identified. CDR3 protein: CATSDSHLNTGELFF. The DNA reads as follows: TGTGCCACCAGTGATTCCCACTTGAACACCGGGGAGCTGTTTTTT.